A single sample is the source of the 19 T cell receptor beta chains below, sequenced in a study of cytomegalovirus exposure and HLA in healthy donors. Repertoires were generated with immunoSEQ multiplex PCR, while TCRdb's copy carries only in-frame clones and drops some. The sample has about 160,000 clones, roughly nine tenths seen once. The specimen sequenced was PBMCs. The receptors shown here come from a woman between 18 and 30 years old in good health and CMV-seropositive.

V is TRBV30 and J is TRBJ1-3, with 10 bases matching TRBD1. V was clipped by 2 bases and J by 0 bases; unmatched bases: 4. Germline assignment: CDR1 GTSNPN and CDR2 SVGIG (reference sequence). This CDR3 spans 16 amino acids. The CDR3 DNA reads as TGTGCCTGGAGTCGGACAGGGGGAAGCTCTGGAAACACCATATATTTT. It specifies CAWSRTGGSSGNTIYF.

The V call is TRBV11-3, the J call TRBJ2-7; a possible D gene is TRBD1 (6 bases). CDR3 length equals 17 residues. Germline V gene lookup returns CDR1 SGHNT and CDR2 YENEEA. V gave up 3 bases and J gave up 0 bases, with 18 bases separating them. The CDR3, as DNA: TGTGCCAGCAGCTTCGATCCCGACAGGCCAGGCTCCTACGAGCAGTACTTC. Its translation: CASSFDPDRPGSYEQYF.

The V and J genes are TRBV30 and TRBJ1-1, with D unclear. The CDR3 is 13 residues long. Germline V gives CDR1 GTSNPN, CDR2 SVGIG (reference sequence). V was trimmed by 2 bases and J by 1 base, leaving 8 bases between them. The CDR3 DNA follows: TGTGCCTGGAGTCTTTCGAGGAACACTGAAGCTTTCTTT. Protein product: CAWSLSRNTEAFF.

This chain joins TRBV6-5 and TRBJ2-7; 13 positions match TRBD2. The V gene end was trimmed by 6 bases and the J gene end by 1 base; junction bases not matched to a gene: 3. The CDR3 sequence is 15 residues long. Germline loops: CDR1 MNHEY, CDR2 SVGAGI. The CDR3 reads CASRLAGGLSYEQYF. CDR3 DNA: TGTGCCAGCAGACTAGCGGGAGGGCTTTCCTACGAGCAGTACTTC.

This clone occurred once. The chain joins TRBV7-9 to TRBJ2-7; 8 nucleotides align to TRBD1. This CDR3 region has 15 residues. Germline V lookup: CDR1 SEHNR, CDR2 FQNEAQ (reference sequence). V gave up 0 bases and J gave up 5 bases; unmatched junction bases: 6. The CDR3 sequence is CASSLADRGSNEQYF. CDR3 nucleotide sequence: TGTGCCAGCAGCTTAGCAGACAGGGGAAGTAACGAGCAGTACTTC. Complete variable domain (other parts from reference TRBV7-9 and TRBJ2-7): DTGVSQNPRHKITKRGQNVTFRCDPISEHNRLYWYRQTLGQGPEFLTYFQNEAQLEKSRLLSDRFSAERPKGSFSTLEIQRTEQGDSAMYLCASSLADRGSNEQYFGPGTRLTVT.

The chain is built from TRBV10-2 and TRBJ2-1; D may be TRBD2 (5 bases). V lost 4 bases and J 9 bases, leaving 10 bases between the germline ends. The CDR3 consists of 12 residues. Germline-derived CDR1 and CDR2 are WSHSY and SAAADI. This chain's CDR3 is CASSVLAPEQFF. Written as DNA, the CDR3 is TGCGCCAGCAGTGTTCTAGCCCCTGAGCAGTTCTTC.

The gene calls are TRBV10-3 and TRBJ1-4; TRBD1 might be the D (6 bases). CDR1 ENHRY and CDR2 SYGVKD come from the germline V gene. The CDR3 sequence is 14 residues long. V was pared by 2 bases and J by 8 bases, with 12 bases between. DNA for the CDR3: TGTGCCATCAGTGAGGTGGGACAAGCAGAAAAACTGTTTTTT. Protein product: CAISEVGQAEKLFF.

The chain is built from TRBV29-1 and TRBJ2-3; maybe TRBD1 (7 bases). CDR3 length: 14 amino acids. Germline loops: CDR1 SQVTM, CDR2 ANQGSEA. V gave up 6 bases and J gave up 6 bases, with 19 bases separating them. The CDR3 protein is CSVGHLPGGDTQYF. CDR3 bases: TGCAGCGTCGGACACCTTCCAGGGGGGGATACGCAGTATTTT.

This clone was counted a few times. V is TRBV6-6 and J is TRBJ1-2; TRBD1 agrees at 8 bases. The CDR3 has 14 amino acids. Germline V gene sequence: CDR1 MNHNY, CDR2 SVGAGI (reference sequence). V gave up 0 bases and J gave up 5 bases; unmatched junction bases: 2. The CDR3 coding sequence is TGTGCCAGCAGTTACTCAGACAGGGGATATGGCTACACCTTC. Its translation is CASSYSDRGYGYTF.

V usage is TRBV12-5 and J usage is TRBJ2-2, with 11 bases identical to TRBD2. The V gene end was trimmed by 5 bases and the J gene end by 7 bases; junction bases not matched to a gene: 9. This CDR3 spans 16 amino acids. Germline V CDR1 and CDR2: LGHNT, FRNRAP. The chain's CDR3 is CASGPIAGGPFGELFF. In nucleotides, the CDR3 is TGTGCTAGTGGTCCTATAGCGGGAGGGCCCTTCGGGGAGCTGTTTTTT. The whole variable domain, remainder taken from reference TRBV12-5 and TRBJ2-2, is DARVTQTPRHKVTEMGQEVTMRCQPILGHNTVFWYRQTMMQGLELLAYFRNRAPLDDSGMPKDRFSAEMPDATLATLKIQPSEPRDSAVYFCASGPIAGGPFGELFFGEGSRLTVL.

Only one count was recorded for this clone. The gene calls are TRBV7-9 and TRBJ2-7; D is perhaps TRBD1 (5 bases). The CDR3 loop spans 12 amino acids. Per germline, CDR1 SEHNR and CDR2 FQNEAQ (reference sequence). The V and J ends lost 5 bases and 7 bases respectively, with 12 bases between them. The chain's CDR3 is CASSRDSAEQYF. The CDR3 region has the DNA TGTGCCAGCAGCCGCGACAGCGCTGAGCAGTACTTC.

V usage is TRBV2 and J usage is TRBJ2-7, with 8 nucleotides matching TRBD1. The CDR3 contains 11 residues. V lost 2 bases to trimming and J lost 11 bases; unmatched junction nucleotides: 2. The germline gives CDR1 SNHLY, CDR2 FYNNEI. CDR3 sequence (DNA): TGTGCCAGCAGTGAAATGACAGGGGAGTACTTC. Translated: CASSEMTGEYF.

The chain carries TRBV4-1 and TRBJ1-5, with D possibly being TRBD1 (5 bases). CDR3 length: 18 amino acids. Per germline, CDR1 MGHRA and CDR2 YSYEKL. The V and J ends lost 0 bases and 2 bases respectively, with 17 bases between them. The CDR3 region is CASSQDPGGGYGNQPQHF. The CDR3 DNA reads as TGCGCCAGCAGCCAAGACCCGGGGGGGGGATATGGCAATCAGCCCCAGCATTTT.

J is TRBJ2-7 and V is TRBV7-9, with 10 bases fitting TRBD2. V was pared by 4 bases and J by 2 bases, with 5 bases of the junction left unmatched. The CDR3 is made up of 15 amino acids. In germline, CDR1 is SEHNR, CDR2 FQNEAQ (reference sequence). The DNA for the CDR3 is TGTGCCAGCAGCTGGGTAGCGGGAGGCACCTACGAGCAGTACTTC. This translates into CASSWVAGGTYEQYF.

The chain links TRBV7-2 to TRBJ2-7; 8 bases match TRBD2. Germline trimming cut 5 bases from V and 0 bases from J; bases unmatched to any gene: 6. The CDR3 is 15 amino acids. CDR1 and CDR2 from the germline V gene are SGHTA and FQGNSA. DNA for the CDR3: TGTGCCAGCAGCCCCGGACTAGCCTTCTCCTACGAGCAGTACTTC. Encoded protein: CASSPGLAFSYEQYF.

V usage is TRBV27 and J usage is TRBJ2-7; no definite D call. Trimming took 8 bases from V and 4 from J, leaving 21 bases between them. The CDR3 loop spans 15 amino acids. The germline gives CDR1 MNHEY, CDR2 SMNVEV (reference sequence). CDR3 protein: CASHTHSGEAYEQYF. CDR3 in DNA: TGTGCCAGCCACACCCACTCTGGCGAGGCTTACGAGCAGTACTTC.

CDR3 amino acids: CASSYIADEQFF. The CDR3 DNA is TGTGCCAGCAGTTACATAGCAGATGAGCAGTTCTTC. This chain connects TRBV2 to TRBJ2-1, with D unclear. CDR1 SNHLY and CDR2 FYNNEI come from the germline V gene. CDR3 length: 12 amino acids. V lost 5 bases, J lost 8 bases, and 10 bases lay in between.

The V gene is TRBV15, the J gene TRBJ1-4; no reliable D call. Germline CDR1 reads LNHNV; CDR2 reads YYDKDF (reference sequence). V was trimmed by 1 base and J by 7 bases, leaving 10 bases between them. The CDR3 covers 14 residues. CDR3 protein: CATSRGSSGEKLFF. CDR3 nucleotide sequence: TGTGCCACCAGCAGAGGAAGCTCGGGTGAAAAACTGTTTTTT.

The chain uses TRBV19 and TRBJ2-7; tentatively, D is TRBD1 (6 bases). The germline V and J ends were trimmed by 3 bases and 0 bases, with 15 bases remaining between them. This CDR3 contains 16 residues. Germline V CDR1 and CDR2: LNHDA, SQIVND (reference sequence). CDR3 sequence: CASSISQGSISYEQYF. The CDR3 nucleotides are TGTGCCAGTAGTATCTCCCAGGGGTCGATCTCCTACGAGCAGTACTTC. Full variable domain (remainder filled in from reference TRBV19 and TRBJ2-7): DGGITQSPKYLFRKEGQNVTLSCEQNLNHDAMYWYRQDPGQGLRLIYYSQIVNDFQKGDIAEGYSVSREKKESFPLTVTSAQKNPTAFYLCASSISQGSISYEQYFGPGTRLTVT.